A single sample gave rise to the 26 T cell receptor beta chains below, sequenced in a study of shared clonotypes between healthy human individuals. Sequencing was performed with immunoSEQ multiplex PCR; in TCRdb, only in-frame clones are kept and a portion is missing. The sample records approximately 440,000 clones, about 74% being singletons. The sequenced sample consisted of PBMCs. These receptors all stem from a woman aged 40 to 55 in good health. Some clones in this sample may be carry-over from other donors' samples.

This clone was picked up a small number of times. V and J are TRBV4-1 and TRBJ2-5; D tentatively reads TRBD1 or TRBD2 (5 bases each). The DNA end lines up better with TRBJ2-7; the J call may be wrong. The CDR3 is 17 residues long. Per the germline V gene, CDR1 is MGHRA and CDR2 is YSYEKL. The CDR3 bases are TGCGCCAGCAGCCAAAAACCACCCGGGACGGCCTCAGGCGAGCAGTACTTC. Its protein is CASSQKPPGTASGEQYF.

The gene calls are TRBV5-6 and TRBJ2-7, with D maybe TRBD1 (5 bases). The germline V gene encodes CDR1 SGHDT and CDR2 YYEEEE. Trimming shortened V by 0 bases and J by 5 bases, and 15 bases separated the two germline ends. This CDR3 contains 15 residues. The chain's CDR3 is CASSLAPGPPNEQYF. CDR3 bases: TGTGCCAGCAGCTTGGCTCCAGGGCCTCCTAACGAGCAGTACTTC.

Only a few counts were recorded for this clone. The chain recombines TRBV7-9 with TRBJ1-4; D gene ambiguous. V was trimmed by 4 bases and J by 0 bases, leaving 12 bases between them. Germline-derived CDR1 and CDR2 are SEHNR and FQNEAQ (reference sequence). The CDR3 sequence is 16 residues long. The CDR3 bases are TGTGCCAGCAGCTCCCCTCAGCGGTCAACTAATGAAAAACTGTTTTTT. Its protein product is CASSSPQRSTNEKLFF.

This rearrangement joins TRBV27 to TRBJ2-7; the match to TRBD2 covers 12 bases. V was clipped by 5 bases and J by 4 bases; unmatched bases: 3. Germline CDR1 is MNHEY and CDR2 is SMNVEV (reference sequence). This CDR3 region has 14 residues. The CDR3, as DNA: TGTGCCAGCAGTAGACTAGCGGGAGCGTACGAGCAGTACTTC. Protein product: CASSRLAGAYEQYF.

CDR3 bases: TGTGCCAGCAGTGAAAGGCACACCATATATTTT. It specifies CASSERHTIYF. This sequence joins TRBV2 and TRBJ1-3; D gene uncertain. The germline gives CDR1 SNHLY, CDR2 FYNNEI. Between the trimmed V and J ends, which lost 2 bases and 8 bases, there was a span of 4 bases. The CDR3 is 11 amino acids.

This sequence joins TRBV5-1 and TRBJ2-1, with 13 bases lining up with TRBD2. Germline-derived CDR1 and CDR2 are SGHRS and YFSETQ. The CDR3 consists of 15 residues. The trim removed 3 bases at V and 6 bases at J, leaving 3 bases unmatched. CDR3 DNA sequence: TGCGCCAGCAGCTATGGACTAGCGGGAGTCAATGAGCAGTTCTTC. Translating gives CASSYGLAGVNEQFF.

This clone was detected only a few times. The genes are TRBV7-9 and TRBJ2-2; possibly TRBD1 for D (5 bases). Trimming removed 2 bases from V and 4 bases from J, with 11 bases in between. Germline V CDR1 and CDR2: SEHNR, FQNEAQ (reference sequence). The CDR3 sequence is 15 residues long. CDR3: CASSLTGPSTGELFF. DNA for the CDR3: TGTGCCAGCAGCTTAACAGGTCCGAGCACCGGGGAGCTGTTTTTT.

This clone showed up just a few times. The V gene is TRBV27, the J gene TRBJ1-4; 7 bases line up with TRBD1. V trimming: 5 bases; J trimming: 1 base; junction bases outside the gene matches: 7. The CDR3 has 16 residues. Germline V gene data show CDR1 as MNHEY and CDR2 as SMNVEV (reference sequence). CDR3 DNA sequence: TGTGCCAGCAGTCAAAACAGGGGAGAAACTAATGAAAAACTGTTTTTT. Amino acids: CASSQNRGETNEKLFF.

The V call is TRBV6-4, the J call TRBJ2-1; 12 nucleotides agree with TRBD2. Germline trimming cut 6 bases from V and 6 bases from J; bases unmatched to any gene: 3. The CDR3 runs to 14 residues. Germline CDR1 is MRHNA and CDR2 is SNTAGT. CDR3 DNA: TGTGCCAGCAGAGTACTAGCGGGAGGCAATGAGCAGTTCTTC. Residues: CASRVLAGGNEQFF.

This rearrangement joins TRBV4-2 to TRBJ2-2; 8 bases align to TRBD2. Germline values: CDR1 LGHNA, CDR2 YNFKEQ. The CDR3 covers 17 residues. V dropped 1 base and J dropped 2; count of bases not matched to a gene: 6. The CDR3 DNA follows: TGTGCCAGCAGCCAAGCCCCTAGCGGGCCTAACACCGGGGAGCTGTTTTTT. The encoded protein is CASSQAPSGPNTGELFF.

The chain has TRBV7-3 and TRBJ2-5, with D perhaps matching TRBD1 (7 bases). Looked up from germline, CDR1 is SGHTA and CDR2 is FQGTGA. The CDR3 totals 14 residues. V was clipped by 2 bases and J by 5 bases, with 12 bases between them. The DNA for the CDR3 is TGTGCCAGCAGCTTACAGGGGGGTGAGGAGACCCAGTACTTC. It is translated as CASSLQGGEETQYF. Using reference TRBV7-3 and TRBJ2-5 for the parts outside the CDR3, the full variable domain is GAGVSQTPSNKVTEKGKYVELRCDPISGHTALYWYRQSLGQGPEFLIYFQGTGAADDSGLPNDRFFAVRPEGSVSTLKIQRTERGDSAVYLCASSLQGGEETQYFGPGTRLLVL.

This chain uses TRBV27 with TRBJ2-5; D is unclear. The V end lost 3 bases, the J end lost 2 bases, and 7 bases lay between the germline ends. This CDR3 is 13 amino acids long. Germline V CDR1 and CDR2: MNHEY, SMNVEV (reference sequence). The CDR3 DNA sequence: TGTGCCAGCAGTTTGGGAAGACAAGAGACCCAGTACTTC. It encodes CASSLGRQETQYF.

This clone appeared many times. The V gene is TRBV21-1, the J gene TRBJ2-7; the table assigns TRBD2, which was not confirmed against the DNA. TRBV21-1 is designated a pseudogene. The CDR3 is 13 residues long. CDR3 in DNA: TGTGCCAGCAGCAGAGGCTCCCACTACGAGCAGTACTTC. Protein: CASSRGSHYEQYF.

The rearrangement joins TRBV6-1 to TRBJ2-5, with TRBD2 matching over 9 bases. This CDR3 has 14 residues. Germline CDR1 MNHNS, CDR2 SASEGT. The V segment lost 4 bases and the J segment 5 bases; nucleotides outside the gene matches: 5. The CDR3, as DNA: TGTGCCAGCAGTGGGAGCGGGAGGTCGGAGACCCAGTACTTC. Its translation: CASSGSGRSETQYF.

The J gene is TRBJ2-3, the V gene TRBV28; D might be TRBD1 (7 bases). Trimming cost V 7 bases and J 1 base, with 12 bases left between them. The CDR3 runs to 14 residues. Germline V gives CDR1 MDHEN, CDR2 SYDVKM. CDR3 protein: CASIGGTGTDTQYF. CDR3 bases: TGTGCCAGCATCGGAGGGACAGGCACAGATACGCAGTATTTT.

This rearrangement joins TRBV4-1 to TRBJ1-5; D gene unclear. The germline CDR1 and CDR2 sequences are MGHRA and YSYEKL. Trimming took 3 bases from V and 1 from J, leaving 13 bases between them. This CDR3 spans 16 amino acids. CDR3 in amino acids: CASSHVARISNQPQHF. CDR3 nucleotides: TGCGCCAGCAGCCATGTCGCGAGGATAAGCAATCAGCCCCAGCATTTT.

The V and J genes are TRBV4-3 and TRBJ2-7, with a weak D call TRBD1 (6 bases). This CDR3 spans 15 amino acids. V lost 0 bases to trimming and J lost 2 bases, with 11 bases between them. CDR1 is LGHNA, CDR2 YSLEER, per germline. This CDR3 reads CASSQDTGFAYEQYF. The CDR3 nucleotides are TGCGCCAGCAGCCAAGACACAGGGTTCGCCTACGAGCAGTACTTC.

This chain links TRBV2 with TRBJ2-7, with D possibly being TRBD1 (5 bases). The V gene lost 1 base and the J gene lost 1 base, with 8 bases spanning the gap. Looked up from germline, CDR1 is SNHLY and CDR2 is FYNNEI. The CDR3 loop spans 14 amino acids. CDR3 bases: TGTGCCAGCAGTGAAGGGCAGGGTTCCTACGAGCAGTACTTC. This encodes CASSEGQGSYEQYF.

The genes are TRBV6-5 and TRBJ2-3; D remains unclear. CDR1 is MNHEY, CDR2 SVGAGI, per germline. The CDR3 extends over 14 amino acids. Trimming stripped 6 bases from V and 1 base from J, with 11 bases between. Here the CDR3 reads CASRPTGGTDTQYF. CDR3 in DNA: TGTGCCAGCAGGCCCACTGGTGGCACAGATACGCAGTATTTT.

The gene calls are TRBV19 and TRBJ2-1; D unresolved. Between the trimmed V and J ends, which lost 4 bases and 4 bases, there was a span of 14 bases. Germline assignment: CDR1 LNHDA and CDR2 SQIVND (reference sequence). This CDR3 spans 15 amino acids. The CDR3 sequence: CASSTGLEGYNEQFF. DNA for the CDR3: TGTGCCAGTAGTACCGGCCTCGAAGGGTACAATGAGCAGTTCTTC.

The chain couples TRBV28 to TRBJ2-1; 7 nucleotides agree with TRBD1. CDR1 is MDHEN, CDR2 SYDVKM, per germline. V lost 5 bases and J lost 9; bases outside the gene matches: 19. The CDR3 contains 17 residues. CDR3 sequence (DNA): TGTGCCAGCAGTGAATCAAGGACAGGCGTAGTCGGGTTTGAGCAGTTCTTC. This gives the protein CASSESRTGVVGFEQFF.

Notes on this clone: The germline gene is not matched at one end of the junction; a read error may be the cause. The chain employs TRBV11-2 and TRBJ1-4, with D hard to call. This CDR3 contains 13 residues. Germline loops: CDR1 SGHAT, CDR2 FQNNGV. CDR3 residues: CASSQDSGEKLFF. The CDR3 coding sequence is TGCGCCAGCAGCCAAGATAGTGGTGAAAAACTGTTTTTT.

The count of this clone is one. The chain carries TRBV9 and TRBJ1-2; D might be TRBD1 (6 bases). CDR1 is SGDLS and CDR2 is YYNGEE in the germline V gene. The CDR3 extends over 14 amino acids. Trimming took 0 bases from V and 4 from J, leaving 10 bases between them. CDR3 bases: TGTGCCAGCAGCGTAGGAAGGGGGGGCTATGGCTACACCTTC. The encoded protein is CASSVGRGGYGYTF.

This chain joins TRBV18 and TRBJ2-5, with 7 nucleotides matching TRBD2. Germline V lookup: CDR1 KGHSH, CDR2 LQKENI. The CDR3 covers 13 residues. J was trimmed by 3 bases and V by 2 bases; bases with no gene match: 0. The CDR3 protein is CASSPGLEETQYF. CDR3 sequence (DNA): TGTGCCAGCTCACCAGGACTAGAAGAGACCCAGTACTTC.

The rearrangement uses TRBV27 and TRBJ1-5, with D possibly TRBD1 on 6 matching bases. In germline, CDR1 is MNHEY, CDR2 SMNVEV (reference sequence). The CDR3 runs to 14 residues. The V end was cut by 4 bases, the J end by 7 bases, with 14 bases between. The CDR3 DNA follows: TGTGCCAGCAGTTCTCTACAGGGTGAGCAGCCCCAGCATTTT. It codes for CASSSLQGEQPQHF.

V is TRBV6-5 and J is TRBJ1-2; D possibly corresponds to TRBD1 (5 bases). The length of the CDR3 is 14 residues. V was trimmed by 5 bases and J by 8 bases, leaving 18 bases between them. The germline CDR1 and CDR2 sequences are MNHEY and SVGAGI. CDR3 coding DNA: TGTGCCAGCAGTGCTCCAGGAGTAAGGGGCGGCTACACCTTC. Protein: CASSAPGVRGGYTF.